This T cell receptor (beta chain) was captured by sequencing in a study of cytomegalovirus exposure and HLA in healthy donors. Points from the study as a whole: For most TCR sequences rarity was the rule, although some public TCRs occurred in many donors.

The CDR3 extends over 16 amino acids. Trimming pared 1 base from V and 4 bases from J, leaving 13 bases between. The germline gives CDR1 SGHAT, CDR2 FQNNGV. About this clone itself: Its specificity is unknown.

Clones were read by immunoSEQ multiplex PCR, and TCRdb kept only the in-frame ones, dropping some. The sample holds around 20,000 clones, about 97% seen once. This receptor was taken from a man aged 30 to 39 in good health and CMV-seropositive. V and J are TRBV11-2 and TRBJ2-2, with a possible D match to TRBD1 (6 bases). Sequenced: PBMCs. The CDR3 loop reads CASSLAGTGFTGELFF. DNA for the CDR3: TGTGCCAGCAGCTTAGCCGGTACAGGGTTCACCGGGGAGCTGTTTTTT.